Here is one T cell receptor beta chain with its context. Its cognate antigen is unknown. These data are taken from a study of long-term antiretroviral therapy in people with HIV. Every donor contributed at least one pre-ART and at least two post-ART PBMC samples. At the survey level, the v3.0 immunoSEQ assay was run. Clones were read by immunoSEQ multiplex PCR, and TCRdb kept only the in-frame ones, dropping some. The sample lists roughly 15,000 clones, approximately 86% occurring once. Trimming took 5 bases from V and 5 from J, leaving 12 bases between them. CDR1 SGHAT and CDR2 FQDESV come from the germline V gene (reference sequence). The CDR3 covers 13 residues. General study findings and limits: Regardless of time point, clones expanded before ART dominated the repertoire. Transplant-donor-level diversity was not reached after ART, though diversity increased.

This receptor was obtained from a woman aged 25 to 45 with HIV. Specimen: unsorted PBMCs, collected 2.3 to 2.4 years before starting antiretroviral therapy. V gene TRBV11-1 combines with J gene TRBJ1-2; no clear D gene. CDR3 coding DNA: TGTGCCAGCAGCCCGCGGGCGTTATATGGCTACACCTTC. This codes for CASSPRALYGYTF.